The 28 T cell receptor beta chains in this list originate from one sample, sequenced in a study of blood T cell repertoires in COVID-19. Sequencing was performed with immunoSEQ multiplex PCR; in TCRdb, only in-frame clones are kept and a portion is missing. The sample contains over 300,000 clones, 90% of which appear only once. Sequenced sample: peripheral blood. Receptors originate from a man younger than 35 with active or convalescent COVID-19.

Worth noting for this clone: At one boundary the junction diverges from the germline segment, which might be a read error. The sample has other DNA sequences that encode this CDR3 too. The chain combines TRBV9 with TRBJ2-6; tentatively, D is TRBD1 (5 bases). Per germline, CDR1 SGDLS and CDR2 YYNGEE. This CDR3 contains 14 residues. The CDR3 DNA follows: TGTGCCAGCAGCGTCTCCTCTGGGGCCAACGTGCTGACTTTC. Its protein is CASSVSSGANVLTF.

This chain links TRBV24-1 with TRBJ2-2; no definite D call. The CDR3 extends over 14 amino acids. The V gene's germline CDR1 is KGHDR and CDR2 SFDVKD. The germline V and J ends were trimmed by 7 bases and 3 bases, with 11 bases remaining between them. CDR3 protein: CATRSPSDTGELFF. For the CDR3, the DNA is TGTGCCACCAGGTCTCCCTCGGACACCGGGGAGCTGTTTTTT.

The chain is built from TRBV5-1 and TRBJ2-7; tentative D call: TRBD1 (6 bases). V lost 4 bases and J 5 bases, leaving 22 bases between the germline ends. Germline V CDR1 and CDR2: SGHRS, YFSETQ. The CDR3 sequence is 16 residues long. CDR3 protein: CASSRIGTSSPHEQYF. Here the CDR3 DNA reads TGCGCCAGCAGCCGGATAGGGACAAGTTCTCCCCACGAGCAGTACTTC.

The CDR3 loop is CASSRGGGQARAFF. DNA for the CDR3: TGTGCCAGCAGCCGAGGCGGGGGGCAAGCCAGAGCTTTCTTT. The gene calls are TRBV7-8 and TRBJ1-1; tentative D call: TRBD1 (6 bases). V was cut by 5 bases and J by 10 bases, with 20 bases left in between. Germline lookup yields CDR1 SGHVS and CDR2 FQNEAQ. This CDR3 is 14 amino acids long.

The rearrangement links TRBV5-8 to TRBJ2-7; D is undetermined. Trimming removed 0 bases at V and 1 base at J, with 14 bases between. Looked up from germline, CDR1 is SGHTS and CDR2 is YDEGEE. CDR3 length: 16 amino acids. CDR3 amino acids: CASSLGPPQRSYEQYF. The CDR3 region has the DNA TGTGCCAGCAGCTTGGGTCCACCACAGAGATCCTACGAGCAGTACTTC.

This clone was observed a single time. This chain connects TRBV2 to TRBJ1-3; 9 nucleotides line up with TRBD1. After removal of 0 bases from V and 4 bases from J, the junction contained 10 bases not matched to a gene. Germline CDR1 and CDR2: SNHLY and FYNNEI. The CDR3 loop spans 18 amino acids. CDR3 bases: TGTGCCAGCAGTGAAGCGCTTCGGGACAGGGCAGGCGGAAACACCATATATTTT. Encoded protein: CASSEALRDRAGGNTIYF.

CDR3 region: CASSHPGQGTVNQPQHF. CDR3 DNA: TGTGCCAGCAGTCATCCGGGACAGGGGACCGTCAATCAGCCCCAGCATTTT. The chain couples TRBV6-6 to TRBJ1-5, with TRBD1 matching over 10 bases. J was trimmed by 3 bases and V by 5 bases; bases with no gene match: 10. The CDR3 is 17 residues long. From germline, CDR1 is MNHNY and CDR2 SVGAGI (reference sequence).

J is TRBJ1-5 and V is TRBV3-1 (or the pseudogene TRBV3-2), with TRBD1 identical over 7 bases. The CDR3 loop spans 17 amino acids. Per the germline V gene, CDR1 is LGHDT and CDR2 is YNNKEL (reference sequence). J gave up 0 bases and V 4 bases, and 9 bases lay outside the gene matches. The CDR3 loop reads CASSPGTEPYSNQPQHF. In DNA, the CDR3 is TGTGCCAGCAGCCCGGGGACAGAACCCTATAGCAATCAGCCCCAGCATTTT.

This clone was counted a single time. The J gene is TRBJ1-2, the V gene TRBV28, with TRBD1 matching over 7 bases. Trimming at V came to 6 bases and at J to 2 bases, leaving 3 bases not matched to a gene. Germline CDR1 MDHEN, CDR2 SYDVKM. The CDR3 extends over 13 amino acids. The CDR3 bases are TGTGCCAGCAGACTACAGGGGAACTATGGCTACACCTTC. Its translation is CASRLQGNYGYTF.

The gene calls are TRBV7-2 and TRBJ2-3, with 10 nucleotides matching TRBD2. The CDR3 consists of 16 residues. V was clipped by 6 bases and J by 2 bases; unmatched bases: 8. Germline lookup yields CDR1 SGHTA and CDR2 FQGNSA. CDR3 in amino acids: CASRKAGGRTTDTQYF. CDR3 DNA: TGTGCCAGCAGGAAAGCGGGGGGGAGAACCACAGATACGCAGTATTTT.

The J gene is TRBJ2-3, the V gene TRBV7-3, with D unresolved. The germline CDR1 and CDR2 sequences are SGHTA and FQGTGA. V dropped 9 bases and J dropped 6 bases, with 7 bases sitting between them. This CDR3 is built from 10 residues. CDR3 in DNA: TGTGCCAGGTTCTCCGATACGCAGTATTTT. This translates into CARFSDTQYF.

The rearrangement links TRBV5-4 to TRBJ1-3; 8 nucleotides align to TRBD1. The J segment lost 1 base and the V segment lost 3 bases, leaving 6 bases of the junction unmatched. This CDR3 is built from 16 residues. CDR1 and CDR2 (germline): SGHNT, YYREEE (reference sequence). The CDR3 spells CASSSEGTGSGNTIYF. DNA for the CDR3: TGTGCCAGCAGCTCCGAGGGGACAGGATCTGGAAACACCATATATTTT.

The genes are TRBV9 and TRBJ1-2, with D unresolved. Looked up from germline, CDR1 is SGDLS and CDR2 is YYNGEE. The V end was cut by 0 bases, the J end by 0 bases, with 9 bases between. CDR3 length equals 15 residues. Here the CDR3 reads CASSVEGVANYGYTF. CDR3 coding DNA: TGTGCCAGCAGCGTAGAGGGAGTAGCTAACTATGGCTACACCTTC.

The chain joins TRBV5-1 to TRBJ2-7; possibly TRBD1 for D (5 bases). Germline CDR1 reads SGHRS; CDR2 reads YFSETQ. Trimming took 5 bases from V and 0 from J, leaving 15 bases between them. This CDR3 region has 15 residues. CDR3 nucleotide sequence: TGCGCCAGCAGGAGTAGACAGTCTAGCTCCTACGAGCAGTACTTC. It codes for CASRSRQSSSYEQYF.

This chain uses TRBV19 with TRBJ2-3; 7 bases align to TRBD2. Germline V gene sequence: CDR1 LNHDA, CDR2 SQIVND (reference sequence). CDR3 size: 15 residues. V trimming: 4 bases; J trimming: 1 base; junction bases outside the gene matches: 5. The CDR3 DNA sequence: TGTGCCAGTAGTAAGGGACTAATCGGCACAGATACGCAGTATTTT. As protein: CASSKGLIGTDTQYF.

This rearrangement joins TRBV29-1 to TRBJ2-3; 9 bases map to TRBD1. The CDR3 runs to 14 residues. The ends lost 7 bases at V and 0 bases at J; junction bases unmatched: 5. Germline V CDR1 and CDR2: SQVTM, ANQGSEA. As DNA, the CDR3 is TGCAGCGCCCAGGGACAGGGAAGCACAGATACGCAGTATTTT. As protein: CSAQGQGSTDTQYF.

In its sample, this clone was seen once. The genes are TRBV7-3 and TRBJ2-2; weak D call: TRBD1 (5 bases). The CDR3 is made up of 14 amino acids. Germline V lookup: CDR1 SGHTA, CDR2 FQGTGA. V was trimmed by 4 bases and J by 6 bases, leaving 12 bases between them. The CDR3 region is CASSSQGIAGELFF. The CDR3 nucleotides read TGTGCCAGCAGCTCCCAGGGTATCGCCGGGGAGCTGTTTTTT.

This chain joins TRBV27 and TRBJ2-1; the D gene is possibly TRBD2 (5 bases). Looked up from germline, CDR1 is MNHEY and CDR2 is SMNVEV (reference sequence). V gave up 2 bases and J gave up 5 bases, with 10 bases separating them. This CDR3 region has 14 residues. Written as DNA, the CDR3 is TGTGCCAGCAGTTTAGGTAGCGCCAACAATGAGCAGTTCTTC. Translating it yields CASSLGSANNEQFF.

The CDR3 loop reads CASSLRGGTGEQYF. DNA for the CDR3: TGTGCCAGCAGTCTACGGGGGGGGACGGGGGAGCAGTACTTC. This chain joins TRBV27 and TRBJ2-7, with 8 bases that match TRBD2. This CDR3 region has 14 residues. CDR1 and CDR2 (germline): MNHEY, SMNVEV (reference sequence). J gave up 7 bases and V 5 bases, and 10 bases lay outside the gene matches.

The chain recombines TRBV27 with TRBJ2-3, with D perhaps matching TRBD1 (6 bases). CDR3 length: 16 amino acids. The V gene lost 4 bases and the J gene lost 0 bases, with 14 bases spanning the gap. The germline V gene encodes CDR1 MNHEY and CDR2 SMNVEV (reference sequence). This CDR3 is CASSYLTGTSTDTQYF. The CDR3 DNA reads as TGTGCCAGCAGTTATCTGACAGGTACTAGCACAGATACGCAGTATTTT.

The chain uses TRBV9 and TRBJ2-7, with 7 bases that match TRBD2. CDR1 SGDLS and CDR2 YYNGEE come from the germline V gene. The CDR3 has 15 amino acids. V lost 4 bases and J lost 3; bases outside the gene matches: 10. CDR3 in DNA: TGTGCCAGCAGCCCTGGGGGGGGATCCAACTACGAGCAGTACTTC. Protein product: CASSPGGGSNYEQYF. Based on the CDR3 plus reference TRBV9 and TRBJ2-7, the full variable domain is DSGVTQTPKHLITATGQRVTLRCSPRSGDLSVYWYQQSLDQGLQFLIQYYNGEERAKGNILERFSAQQFPDLHSELNLSSLELGDSALYFCASSPGGGSNYEQYFGPGTRLTVT.

The chain employs TRBV5-1 and TRBJ1-1; possibly TRBD1 for D (5 bases). The CDR3 sequence is 17 residues long. Germline-derived CDR1 and CDR2 are SGHRS and YFSETQ. Trimming removed 3 bases at V and 8 bases at J, with 26 bases between. The CDR3 region has the DNA TGCGCCAGCAGCTACATCCCGACAGCGCCCCTCCGGATCGAAGCTTTCTTT. This encodes CASSYIPTAPLRIEAFF.

This clone was seen a single time. This chain uses TRBV6-6 with TRBJ2-7; 11 nucleotides match TRBD1. This CDR3 has 15 residues. The ends lost 0 bases at V and 4 bases at J; junction bases unmatched: 2. Germline V CDR1 and CDR2: MNHNY, SVGAGI (reference sequence). The CDR3 spells CASSYSGTGGYEQYF. Written as DNA, the CDR3 is TGTGCCAGCAGTTACTCCGGGACAGGGGGGTACGAGCAGTACTTC.

This sequence joins TRBV7-2 and TRBJ1-5, with 9 bases fitting TRBD1. The CDR3 runs 15 residues. Germline CDR1 and CDR2: SGHTA and FQGNSA. V was pared by 2 bases and J by 3 bases, with 2 bases of the junction left unmatched. In nucleotides, the CDR3 is TGTGCCAGCAGCTTAAGACAGGGGGACAATCAGCCCCAGCATTTT. It specifies CASSLRQGDNQPQHF. Complete variable domain (other parts from reference TRBV7-2 and TRBJ1-5): GAGVSQSPSNKVTEKGKDVELRCDPISGHTALYWYRQSLGQGLEFLIYFQGNSAPDKSGLPSDRFSAERTGGSVSTLTIQRTQQEDSAVYLCASSLRQGDNQPQHFGDGTRLSIL.

The chain couples TRBV5-6 to TRBJ2-5; 12 bases agree with TRBD1. Looked up from germline, CDR1 is SGHDT and CDR2 is YYEEEE. This CDR3 comprises 14 residues. The V and J ends lost 3 bases and 5 bases, in that order; junction bases with no gene match: 2. CDR3 sequence (DNA): TGTGCCAGCAGCTGGGACAGGGGGCTGGAGACCCAGTACTTC. It translates to CASSWDRGLETQYF.

The chain combines TRBV5-6 with TRBJ1-2, with D perhaps TRBD1 (6 bases). Germline V gene lookup returns CDR1 SGHDT and CDR2 YYEEEE. This CDR3 spans 14 amino acids. The ends were cut back, 4 bases at V and 4 bases at J, with 14 bases in the middle. The CDR3 loop reads CASSPTTGSYGYTF. The CDR3 DNA is TGTGCCAGCAGCCCGACGACAGGCAGCTATGGCTACACCTTC.

The chain employs TRBV7-2 and TRBJ2-1; tentative D call: TRBD2 (7 bases). Trimming stripped 8 bases from V and 5 bases from J, with 19 bases between. CDR1 is SGHTA and CDR2 is FQGNSA in the germline V gene. The CDR3 is 15 amino acids. The CDR3 loop is CASGPRVGGHNEQFF. CDR3 DNA: TGTGCCAGCGGACCCCGCGTGGGGGGGCACAATGAGCAGTTCTTC.

The chain couples TRBV9 to TRBJ2-1, with 13 bases lining up with TRBD2. The CDR3 covers 18 residues. CDR1 SGDLS and CDR2 YYNGEE come from the germline V gene. The V and J ends lost 0 bases and 8 bases, in that order; junction bases with no gene match: 11. CDR3 residues: CASSVVQGGLAGVDEQFF. For the CDR3, the DNA is TGTGCCAGCAGCGTAGTACAGGGAGGACTAGCGGGAGTGGATGAGCAGTTCTTC.